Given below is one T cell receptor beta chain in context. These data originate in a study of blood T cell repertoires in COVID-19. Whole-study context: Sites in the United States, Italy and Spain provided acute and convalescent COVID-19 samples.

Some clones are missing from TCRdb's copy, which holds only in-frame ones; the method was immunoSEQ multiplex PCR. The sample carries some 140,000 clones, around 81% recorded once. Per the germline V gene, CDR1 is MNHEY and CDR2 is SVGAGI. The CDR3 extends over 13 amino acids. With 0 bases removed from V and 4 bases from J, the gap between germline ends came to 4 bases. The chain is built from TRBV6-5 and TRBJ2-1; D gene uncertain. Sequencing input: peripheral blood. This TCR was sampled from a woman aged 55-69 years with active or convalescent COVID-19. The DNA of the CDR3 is TGTGCCAGCAGTTACTCACATTACAATGAGCAGTTCTTC. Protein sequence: CASSYSHYNEQFF.